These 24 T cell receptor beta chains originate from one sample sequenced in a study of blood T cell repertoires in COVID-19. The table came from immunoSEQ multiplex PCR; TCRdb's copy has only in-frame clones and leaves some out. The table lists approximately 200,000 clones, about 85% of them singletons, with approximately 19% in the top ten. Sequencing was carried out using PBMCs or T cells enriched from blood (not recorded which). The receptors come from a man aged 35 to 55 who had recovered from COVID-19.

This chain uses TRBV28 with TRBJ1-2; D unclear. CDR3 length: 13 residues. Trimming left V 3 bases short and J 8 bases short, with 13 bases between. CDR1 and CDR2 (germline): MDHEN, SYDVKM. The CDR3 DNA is TGTGCCAGCAGTTTTGGGCAGCGGGTCGGCTACACCTTC. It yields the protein CASSFGQRVGYTF.

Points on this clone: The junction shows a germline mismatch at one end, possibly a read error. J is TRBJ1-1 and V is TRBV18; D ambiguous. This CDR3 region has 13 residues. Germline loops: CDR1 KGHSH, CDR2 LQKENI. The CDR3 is CASSPRRNAEAFF. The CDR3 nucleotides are TGTGCCAGCTCACCCCGCAGGAACGCTGAAGCTTTCTTT.

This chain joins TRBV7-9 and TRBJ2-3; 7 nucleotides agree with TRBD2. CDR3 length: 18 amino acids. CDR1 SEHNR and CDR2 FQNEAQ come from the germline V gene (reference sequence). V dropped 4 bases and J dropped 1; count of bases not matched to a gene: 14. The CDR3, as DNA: TGTGCCAGCAGCTCAACCTTCCCGGGGACTACTCGCACAGATACGCAGTATTTT. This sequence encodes CASSSTFPGTTRTDTQYF.

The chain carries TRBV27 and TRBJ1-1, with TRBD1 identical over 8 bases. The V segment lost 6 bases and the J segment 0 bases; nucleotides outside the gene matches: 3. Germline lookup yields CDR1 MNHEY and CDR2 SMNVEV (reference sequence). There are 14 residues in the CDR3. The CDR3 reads CASRQGEVNTEAFF. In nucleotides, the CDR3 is TGTGCCAGCAGACAGGGGGAGGTGAACACTGAAGCTTTCTTT.

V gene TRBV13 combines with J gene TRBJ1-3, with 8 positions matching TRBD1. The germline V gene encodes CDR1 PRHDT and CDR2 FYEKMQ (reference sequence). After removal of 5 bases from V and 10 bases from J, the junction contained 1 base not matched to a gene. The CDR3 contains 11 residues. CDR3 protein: CASSRQGTIYF. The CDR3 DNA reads TGTGCCAGCAGCCGACAGGGGACCATATATTTT. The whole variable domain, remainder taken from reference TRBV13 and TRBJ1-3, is AAGVIQSPRHLIKEKRETATLKCYPIPRHDTVYWYQQGPGQDPQFLISFYEKMQSDKGSIPDRFSAQQFSDYHSELNMSSLELGDSALYFCASSRQGTIYFGEGSWLTVV.

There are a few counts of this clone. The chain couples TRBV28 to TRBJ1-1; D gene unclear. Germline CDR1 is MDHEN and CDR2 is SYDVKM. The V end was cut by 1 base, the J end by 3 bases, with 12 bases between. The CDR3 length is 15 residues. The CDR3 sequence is CASSLSIPGYTEAFF. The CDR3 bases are TGTGCCAGCAGTTTATCGATCCCGGGGTACACTGAAGCTTTCTTT.

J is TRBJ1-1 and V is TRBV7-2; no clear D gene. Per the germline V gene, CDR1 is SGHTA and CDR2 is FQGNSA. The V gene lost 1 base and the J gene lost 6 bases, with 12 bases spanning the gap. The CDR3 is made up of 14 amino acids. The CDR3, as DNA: TGTGCCAGCAGCTTAGGGAGGGAGGACGCTGAAGCTTTCTTT. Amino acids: CASSLGREDAEAFF.

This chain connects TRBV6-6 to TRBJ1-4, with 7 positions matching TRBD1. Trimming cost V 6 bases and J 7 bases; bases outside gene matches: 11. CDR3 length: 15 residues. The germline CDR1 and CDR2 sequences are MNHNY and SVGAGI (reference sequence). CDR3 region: CASSLMTGMGEKLFF. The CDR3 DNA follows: TGTGCCAGCAGCCTGATGACAGGGATGGGTGAAAAACTGTTTTTT.

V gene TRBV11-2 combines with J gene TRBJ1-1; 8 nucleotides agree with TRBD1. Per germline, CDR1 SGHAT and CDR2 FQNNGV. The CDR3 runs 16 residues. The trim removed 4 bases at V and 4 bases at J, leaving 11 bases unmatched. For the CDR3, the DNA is TGTGCCAGCAGCTATCGTTCAGGGGGCGTAAGCACTGAAGCTTTCTTT. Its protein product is CASSYRSGGVSTEAFF.

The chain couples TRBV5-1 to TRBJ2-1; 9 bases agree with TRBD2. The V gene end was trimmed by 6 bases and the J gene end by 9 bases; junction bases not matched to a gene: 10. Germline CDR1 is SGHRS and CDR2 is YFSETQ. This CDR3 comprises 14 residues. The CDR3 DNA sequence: TGCGCCAGCACGCCAGCGGGAGGATCAACTGAGCAGTTCTTC. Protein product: CASTPAGGSTEQFF.

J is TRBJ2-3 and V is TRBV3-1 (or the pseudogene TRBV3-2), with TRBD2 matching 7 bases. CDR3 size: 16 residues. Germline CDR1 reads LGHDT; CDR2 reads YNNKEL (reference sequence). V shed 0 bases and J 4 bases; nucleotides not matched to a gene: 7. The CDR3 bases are TGTGCCAGCAGCCAAGAGCGGGCGGGAGTCGCAGATACGCAGTATTTT. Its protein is CASSQERAGVADTQYF.

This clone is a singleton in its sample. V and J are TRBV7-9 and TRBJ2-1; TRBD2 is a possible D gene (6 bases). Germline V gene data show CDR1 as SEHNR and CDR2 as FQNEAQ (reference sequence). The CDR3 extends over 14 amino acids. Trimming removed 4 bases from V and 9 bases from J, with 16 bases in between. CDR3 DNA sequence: TGTGCCAGCAGCTGGGACTCAATTGGGGCTGAGCAGTTCTTC. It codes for CASSWDSIGAEQFF.

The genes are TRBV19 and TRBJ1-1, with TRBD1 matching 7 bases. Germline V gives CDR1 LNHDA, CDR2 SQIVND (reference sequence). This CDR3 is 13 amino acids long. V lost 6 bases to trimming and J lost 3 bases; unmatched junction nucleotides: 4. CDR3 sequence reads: CASSDRVYTEAFF. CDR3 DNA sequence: TGTGCCAGTAGCGACAGGGTGTACACTGAAGCTTTCTTT.

The CDR3 is CASSVGQLKNSPLHF. CDR3 coding DNA: TGTGCCAGCAGCGTTGGACAGTTAAAGAATTCACCCCTCCACTTT. The chain couples TRBV9 to TRBJ1-6; D might be TRBD1 (6 bases). CDR1 is SGDLS and CDR2 is YYNGEE in the germline V gene. The germline V and J ends were trimmed by 2 bases and 7 bases, with 13 bases remaining between them. This CDR3 is built from 15 residues.

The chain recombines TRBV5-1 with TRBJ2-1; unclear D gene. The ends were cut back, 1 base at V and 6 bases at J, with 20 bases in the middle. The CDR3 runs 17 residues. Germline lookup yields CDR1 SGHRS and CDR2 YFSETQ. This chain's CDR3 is CASSLYRSTVVSNEQFF. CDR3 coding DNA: TGCGCCAGCAGCTTGTATCGATCGACTGTAGTATCCAATGAGCAGTTCTTC.

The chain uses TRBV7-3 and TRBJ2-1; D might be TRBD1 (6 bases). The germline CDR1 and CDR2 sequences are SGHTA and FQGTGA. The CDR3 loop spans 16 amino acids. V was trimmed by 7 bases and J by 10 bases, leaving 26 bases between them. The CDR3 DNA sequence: TGTGCCAGCAACCAAGGGGGATGGGCCCCATGGTCAGAGCAGTTCTTC. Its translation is CASNQGGWAPWSEQFF.

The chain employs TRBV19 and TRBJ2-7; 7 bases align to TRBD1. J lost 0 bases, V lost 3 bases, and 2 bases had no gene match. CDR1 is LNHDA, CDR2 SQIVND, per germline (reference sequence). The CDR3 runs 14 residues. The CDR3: CASSMTGSSYEQYF. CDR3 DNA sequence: TGTGCCAGTAGTATGACAGGGAGCTCCTACGAGCAGTACTTC.

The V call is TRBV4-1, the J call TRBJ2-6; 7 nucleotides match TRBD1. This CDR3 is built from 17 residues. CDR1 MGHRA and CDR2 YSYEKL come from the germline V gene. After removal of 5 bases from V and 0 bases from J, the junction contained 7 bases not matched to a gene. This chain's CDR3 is CASSYGQADSGANVLTF. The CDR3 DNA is TGCGCCAGCAGCTATGGACAGGCCGACTCTGGGGCCAACGTCCTGACTTTC.

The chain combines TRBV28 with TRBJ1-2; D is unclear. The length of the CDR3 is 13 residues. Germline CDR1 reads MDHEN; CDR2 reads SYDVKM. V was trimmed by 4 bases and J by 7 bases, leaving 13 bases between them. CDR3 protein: CASSSPPRPGYTF. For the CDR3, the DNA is TGTGCCAGCAGTTCTCCCCCCAGGCCTGGCTACACCTTC.

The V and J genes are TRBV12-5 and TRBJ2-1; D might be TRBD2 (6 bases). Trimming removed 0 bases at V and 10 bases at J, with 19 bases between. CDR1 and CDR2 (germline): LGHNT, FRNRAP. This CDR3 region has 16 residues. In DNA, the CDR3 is TGTGCTAGTGGTTTGGTACTTGGGGCGGGAATGACCGAGCAGTTCTTC. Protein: CASGLVLGAGMTEQFF.

In DNA, the CDR3 is TGTGCCAGTAGTATCGGGACTCCTGCCACGGCTTTCTTT. Protein product: CASSIGTPATAFF. V is TRBV19 and J is TRBJ1-1; tentatively, D is TRBD1 (5 bases). Trimming took 3 bases from V and 11 from J, leaving 16 bases between them. The CDR3 extends over 13 amino acids. CDR1 is LNHDA and CDR2 is SQIVND in the germline V gene (reference sequence).

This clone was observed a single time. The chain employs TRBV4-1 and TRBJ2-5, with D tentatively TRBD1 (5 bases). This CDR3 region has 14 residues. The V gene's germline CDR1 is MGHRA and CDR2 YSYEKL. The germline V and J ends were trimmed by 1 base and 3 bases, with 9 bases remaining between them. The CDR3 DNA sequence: TGCGCCAGCAGCCAAGGAGGACACGAAGAGACCCAGTACTTC. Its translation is CASSQGGHEETQYF.

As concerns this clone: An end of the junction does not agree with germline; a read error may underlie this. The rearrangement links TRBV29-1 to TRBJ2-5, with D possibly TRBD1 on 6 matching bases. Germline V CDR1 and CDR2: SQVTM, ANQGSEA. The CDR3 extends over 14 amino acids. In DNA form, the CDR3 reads TGCAGCGTCCCCCCGGCAGGGGCCGATGGGACCCGGTACTTC. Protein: CSVPPAGADGTRYF.

CDR3: CASSAGSYNEQFF. In DNA form, the CDR3 reads TGTGCCAGCAGTGCGGGCTCCTACAATGAGCAGTTCTTC. This chain joins TRBV6-4 and TRBJ2-1; no reliable D call. The CDR3 is 13 amino acids. Per the germline V gene, CDR1 is MRHNA and CDR2 is SNTAGT. The V gene lost 4 bases and the J gene lost 0 bases, with 4 bases spanning the gap.